A selection of T cell receptor beta chains follows, all from one sample in a study of human T cells and chemical hapten exposure. One entry per CDR3 protein results from TCRdb running MiXCR on the RACE reads. This sample has tens of thousands of distinct CDR3 sequences, with 9.5% to 15% found just once. The sample in question was whole blood, obtained in connection with sensitization to the hapten diphenylcyclopropenone (DPC). The receptors come from a woman aged 40 to 50 with alopecia areata. Some clones in this sample may be carry-over from other donors' samples. Each CDR3 is given with its conserved first and last residue. The D gene is left open where the match is weak. Some rows have no size entry. The others give once, few or many, or a class for an expanded clone.

d_call,clone_size,v_call,cdr3_length,j_call,cdr3_nt,cdr3_aa
TRBD1,many,TRBV18,16,TRBJ2-7,TGTGCCAGCTCACTGGGACAGGGGGCGCAAATGAACGAGCAGTACTTC,CASSLGQGAQMNEQYF
NA,many,TRBV5-4,13,TRBJ2-5,TGTGCCAGCAGCTTTACCGACCAAGAGACCCAGTACTTC,CASSFTDQETQYF
NA,few,TRBV4-1,15,TRBJ2-7,TGCGCCAGCAGCCAAGATGGGACCGTTTCCTACGAGCAGTACTTC,CASSQDGTVSYEQYF
NA,NA,TRBV5-6,14,TRBJ1-2,TGTGCCAGCAGCTTGCTGGGTCGGATCTATGGCTACACCTTC,CASSLLGRIYGYTF
NA,few,TRBV28,12,TRBJ2-1,TGTGCCAGCAGTTCCCTAAACAATGAGCAGTTCTTC,CASSSLNNEQFF
TRBD1,NA,TRBV28,14,TRBJ2-7,TGTGCCAGCAGTTCCGCCGGACAGGGGGACGAGCAGTACTTC,CASSSAGQGDEQYF
TRBD1,NA,TRBV10-3,13,TRBJ1-1,TGTGCCATCAAGGGACAGGAGGACACTGAAGCTTTCTTT,CAIKGQEDTEAFF
TRBD1,NA,TRBV5-1,15,TRBJ2-1,TGCGCCAGCAGCTCGGGACAGGGGTTAATAAATGAGCAGTTCTTC,CASSSGQGLINEQFF
TRBD1,many,TRBV6-5,14,TRBJ1-4,TGTGCCAGCAGTCACGACAGGGCGGCTGAAAAACTGTTTTTT,CASSHDRAAEKLFF
NA,many,TRBV29-1,11,TRBJ1-2,TGCAGCGTTGAGAGGCAGAGGGCGTTCACCTTC,CSVERQRAFTF
NA,many,TRBV28,14,TRBJ2-7,TGTGCCAGCATCTTAGGTGGCACCACCTACGAGCAGTACTTC,CASILGGTTYEQYF
TRBD1,NA,TRBV10-3,16,TRBJ2-7,TGTGCCATCAGTGAGTCGATCGGGACAGCGGACCACGAGCAGTACTTC,CAISESIGTADHEQYF
NA,NA,TRBV9,17,TRBJ2-2,TGTGCCAGCAGCGTAGGTGGCGGGCAGCTGAACACCGGGGAGCTGTTTTTT,CASSVGGGQLNTGELFF
TRBD1,few,TRBV28,15,TRBJ2-3,TGTGCCATCACCGGCCGGGACAGATACACAGATACGCAGTATTTT,CAITGRDRYTDTQYF
TRBD2,many,TRBV7-2,17,TRBJ2-3,TGTGCCAGCAGCTTAGTAGCGGGGGGAAGGAGGGCAGATACGCAGTATTTT,CASSLVAGGRRADTQYF